A selection of T cell receptor beta chains follows, all from one sample in a study of shared clonotypes between healthy human individuals. Here immunoSEQ multiplex PCR was the method, and the copy in TCRdb shows in-frame clones only, minus some. Seen here are some 360,000 clones, more than 60% observed once, and the top ten hold about 9.4%. The specimen sequenced was memory CD4+ T cells sorted from blood. Receptors were obtained from a man younger than 45 in good health. Each CDR3 is given with its conserved first and last residue. Fields, in order: D gene, clone size, J gene, V gene, CDR3 DNA, CDR3 protein. The D gene is left open where the match is weak. Clone size, where shown, is once, few, many, or a class for clones that have expanded.

d_gene: TRBD2; abundance: once; j_gene: TRBJ2-1; v_gene: TRBV11-2; CDR3nt: TGTGCCAGCAGCTCAAGGACTAGCGGGAGGAGTTTCCATGAGCAGTTCTTC; CDR3aa: CASSSRTSGRSFHEQFF
d_gene: -; abundance: -; j_gene: TRBJ1-2; v_gene: TRBV7-9; CDR3nt: TGTGCCAGCAGCTTAGGGACAGTCTATGGCTACACCTTC; CDR3aa: CASSLGTVYGYTF
d_gene: TRBD1; abundance: -; j_gene: TRBJ1-3; v_gene: TRBV2; CDR3nt: TGTGCCAACTTCTTAAGGGGGACAGGGTTTTCATTGAGCCCCCGAAACACCATATATTTT; CDR3aa: CANFLRGTGFSLSPRNTIYF
d_gene: -; abundance: -; j_gene: TRBJ1-1; v_gene: TRBV6-1; CDR3nt: TGTGCCAGCTCTCGGCAGCTTAACACTGAAGCTTTCTTT; CDR3aa: CASSRQLNTEAFF
d_gene: -; abundance: few; j_gene: TRBJ2-1; v_gene: TRBV2; CDR3nt: TGTGCCAGCATAAGAGGAGGAGACTGGGACAATGAGCAGTTCTTC; CDR3aa: CASIRGGDWDNEQFF
d_gene: -; abundance: -; j_gene: TRBJ1-3; v_gene: TRBV11-2; CDR3nt: TGTGCCAGCAGCTTAGCACGGGCAGGGGTCGGAAACACCATATATTTT; CDR3aa: CASSLARAGVGNTIYF
d_gene: -; abundance: -; j_gene: TRBJ2-6; v_gene: TRBV7-2; CDR3nt: TGTGCCAGCAGCTCCCGTCGGGCTGGGGCCAACGTCCTGACTTTC; CDR3aa: CASSSRRAGANVLTF
d_gene: -; abundance: -; j_gene: TRBJ2-7; v_gene: TRBV15; CDR3nt: TGTGCCACCAGCAGAGATGGTGGATACGAGCAGTACTTC; CDR3aa: CATSRDGGYEQYF
d_gene: -; abundance: few; j_gene: TRBJ2-1; v_gene: TRBV7-2; CDR3nt: TGTGCCAGCAGCTTGGAGGTCCAGGGTGAGCAGTTCTTC; CDR3aa: CASSLEVQGEQFF
d_gene: TRBD2; abundance: -; j_gene: TRBJ2-7; v_gene: TRBV6-5; CDR3nt: TGTGCCAGCAGTGGTAGCGGGGCCAGCTCCTACGAGCAGTACTTC; CDR3aa: CASSGSGASSYEQYF
d_gene: TRBD1; abundance: -; j_gene: TRBJ1-2; v_gene: TRBV28; CDR3nt: TGTGCCAGCAATGACAGGGGGCTTAACTATGGCTACACCTTC; CDR3aa: CASNDRGLNYGYTF
d_gene: -; abundance: -; j_gene: TRBJ2-1; v_gene: TRBV9; CDR3nt: TGTGCCAGCAGCGCGTTGACTAGTAATGAGCAGTTCTTC; CDR3aa: CASSALTSNEQFF
d_gene: -; abundance: -; j_gene: TRBJ2-5; v_gene: TRBV20-1; CDR3nt: TGCAGTGCCCCACGGCGAGAGACCCAGTACTTC; CDR3aa: CSAPRRETQYF
d_gene: TRBD2; abundance: -; j_gene: TRBJ2-1; v_gene: TRBV7-9; CDR3nt: TGTGCCAGCAGCCAATGGGCCGGGACTAGCGCGAACAATTACAATGAGCAGTTCTTC; CDR3aa: CASSQWAGTSANNYNEQFF
d_gene: -; abundance: -; j_gene: TRBJ2-5; v_gene: TRBV5-1; CDR3nt: TGCGCCAGCAGCCCAACCCGGGGGCTGGGAGAGACCCAGTACTTC; CDR3aa: CASSPTRGLGETQYF
d_gene: TRBD1; abundance: few; j_gene: TRBJ1-1; v_gene: TRBV14; CDR3nt: TGTGCCAGCAGCCAGGGACAGGGGCTGGGTTGGACCACTGAAGCTTTCTTT; CDR3aa: CASSQGQGLGWTTEAFF
d_gene: -; abundance: -; j_gene: TRBJ1-5; v_gene: TRBV5-8; CDR3nt: TGTGCCAGCAGCTTGTACGTCAATCAGCCCCAGCATTTT; CDR3aa: CASSLYVNQPQHF
d_gene: -; abundance: -; j_gene: TRBJ2-7; v_gene: TRBV6-6; CDR3nt: TGTGCCAGCAGTTACCCAGGGCGCTCCTACGAGCAGTACTTC; CDR3aa: CASSYPGRSYEQYF
d_gene: -; abundance: -; j_gene: TRBJ2-7; v_gene: TRBV2; CDR3nt: TGTGCCAGCGGGGCCCCCCTGTTCCCCGAGCAGTACTTC; CDR3aa: CASGAPLFPEQYF
d_gene: TRBD2; abundance: -; j_gene: TRBJ2-6; v_gene: TRBV19; CDR3nt: TGTGCCAGTAAACGAATCGGGGGGAGAGAGTACTCTGGGGCCAACGTCCTGACTTTC; CDR3aa: CASKRIGGREYSGANVLTF
d_gene: -; abundance: once; j_gene: TRBJ2-7; v_gene: TRBV29-1; CDR3nt: TGCAGCGTTATCTTTGATGGTGTGACAGACCGAGGGGGGTACGAGCAGTACTTC; CDR3aa: CSVIFDGVTDRGGYEQYF
d_gene: -; abundance: -; j_gene: TRBJ2-5; v_gene: TRBV29-1; CDR3nt: TGCAGCGTTGAAGATACTAGCTCGGAGACCCAGTACTTC; CDR3aa: CSVEDTSSETQYF
d_gene: -; abundance: -; j_gene: TRBJ2-7; v_gene: TRBV28; CDR3nt: TGTGCCAGCAGAGGGTTGGGGGAGCAGTACTTC; CDR3aa: CASRGLGEQYF
d_gene: -; abundance: -; j_gene: TRBJ1-3; v_gene: TRBV11-1; CDR3nt: TGTGCCAGCAGCTTTAGCAGGGTGGAAAACACCATATATTTT; CDR3aa: CASSFSRVENTIYF
d_gene: -; abundance: -; j_gene: TRBJ2-3; v_gene: TRBV28; CDR3nt: TGTGCCAGCAGTCCGCCGGGTGGAGTAGGAAATACGCAGTATTTT; CDR3aa: CASSPPGGVGNTQYF
d_gene: TRBD1; abundance: -; j_gene: TRBJ1-1; v_gene: TRBV2; CDR3nt: TGTGCCAGCAGACCGACCGGGACAGGGGTTGGCACTGAAGCTTTCTTT; CDR3aa: CASRPTGTGVGTEAFF
d_gene: TRBD1; abundance: -; j_gene: TRBJ2-7; v_gene: TRBV7-2; CDR3nt: TGTGCCAGCACCCCAGGGGGAACCTCCTACGAGCAGTACTTC; CDR3aa: CASTPGGTSYEQYF
d_gene: TRBD2; abundance: few; j_gene: TRBJ2-3; v_gene: TRBV7-9; CDR3nt: TGTGCCAGCAGCTTATGGGGACTACTTAGGGCCACAGATACGCAGTATTTT; CDR3aa: CASSLWGLLRATDTQYF
d_gene: -; abundance: -; j_gene: TRBJ2-1; v_gene: TRBV14; CDR3nt: TGTGCCAGCAGCCACTATATTGAGGTGCAGTTCTTC; CDR3aa: CASSHYIEVQFF
d_gene: TRBD2; abundance: -; j_gene: TRBJ2-1; v_gene: TRBV5-1; CDR3nt: TGCGCCAGTTACGGGGAGGGCCACAATGAGCAGTTCTTC; CDR3aa: CASYGEGHNEQFF
d_gene: -; abundance: -; j_gene: TRBJ2-5; v_gene: TRBV20-1; CDR3nt: TGCAGTGCTAGATCGGGGCCGACCCAGTACTTC; CDR3aa: CSARSGPTQYF
d_gene: -; abundance: -; j_gene: TRBJ2-1; v_gene: TRBV15; CDR3nt: TGTGCCACCAGCATCACACGAAAAGACAATGAGCAGTTCTTC; CDR3aa: CATSITRKDNEQFF
d_gene: -; abundance: few; j_gene: TRBJ2-7; v_gene: TRBV4-2; CDR3nt: TGTGCCAGCAGCCAATTAATAACGGGAGTGGGGAACGAGCAGTACTTC; CDR3aa: CASSQLITGVGNEQYF
d_gene: -; abundance: -; j_gene: TRBJ1-2; v_gene: TRBV6-1; CDR3nt: TGTGCCAGCAGCCTAGGCCGGACTAACTATGGCTACACCTTC; CDR3aa: CASSLGRTNYGYTF
d_gene: -; abundance: -; j_gene: TRBJ2-3; v_gene: TRBV19; CDR3nt: TGTGCCAGTAGGAGGGACCGTGGAGCCACAGATACGCAGTATTTT; CDR3aa: CASRRDRGATDTQYF
d_gene: -; abundance: -; j_gene: TRBJ1-1; v_gene: TRBV5-1; CDR3nt: TGCGCCAGCAGCGGATTGCCTCCTAAGAACACTGAAGCTTTCTTT; CDR3aa: CASSGLPPKNTEAFF
d_gene: TRBD2; abundance: -; j_gene: TRBJ2-1; v_gene: TRBV7-2; CDR3nt: TGTGCCAGCAGCTATCCCAGGGCGGGAGGATACAATGAGCAGTTCTTC; CDR3aa: CASSYPRAGGYNEQFF
d_gene: -; abundance: -; j_gene: TRBJ2-3; v_gene: TRBV15; CDR3nt: TGTGCCACCAGCAGAGATCCCAGGAACACAGATACGCAGTATTTT; CDR3aa: CATSRDPRNTDTQYF
d_gene: -; abundance: -; j_gene: TRBJ2-4; v_gene: TRBV29-1; CDR3nt: TGCAGCGCAGGGGAGGGAGCCAAAAACATTCAGTACTTC; CDR3aa: CSAGEGAKNIQYF
d_gene: -; abundance: -; j_gene: TRBJ2-3; v_gene: TRBV29-1; CDR3nt: TGCAGCGTTGAAGATGGAGGCGATACGCAGTATTTT; CDR3aa: CSVEDGGDTQYF
d_gene: TRBD2; abundance: -; j_gene: TRBJ2-3; v_gene: TRBV25-1; CDR3nt: TGTGCCAGCAGTTGGGGGGGGAGCACAGATACGCAGTATTTT; CDR3aa: CASSWGGSTDTQYF
d_gene: -; abundance: -; j_gene: TRBJ2-5; v_gene: TRBV5-4; CDR3nt: TGTGCCAGCAGCTTGCGCCAGGGGGGCGAGACCCAGTACTTC; CDR3aa: CASSLRQGGETQYF
d_gene: TRBD1; abundance: many; j_gene: TRBJ1-3; v_gene: TRBV7-9; CDR3nt: TGTGCCAGCAGCTTAGCGGGACAGTACTCTGGAAACACCATATATTTT; CDR3aa: CASSLAGQYSGNTIYF
d_gene: TRBD2; abundance: -; j_gene: TRBJ2-4; v_gene: TRBV7-9; CDR3nt: TGTGCCAGCAGCCCGACTAGCGGGAACATTCAGTACTTC; CDR3aa: CASSPTSGNIQYF
d_gene: -; abundance: -; j_gene: TRBJ2-6; v_gene: TRBV19; CDR3nt: TGTGCCAGTACCCCTCTAGCGAAGAGCTCTGGGGCCAACGTCCTGACTTTC; CDR3aa: CASTPLAKSSGANVLTF
d_gene: -; abundance: -; j_gene: TRBJ1-4; v_gene: TRBV5-6; CDR3nt: TGTGCCAGCACCAGCTTTAGGACAGAAAATGAAAAACTGTTTTTT; CDR3aa: CASTSFRTENEKLFF
d_gene: -; abundance: -; j_gene: TRBJ2-3; v_gene: TRBV29-1; CDR3nt: TGCAGCGTTGAGTTCACGCTCAGACTGACAGATACGCAGTATTTT; CDR3aa: CSVEFTLRLTDTQYF
d_gene: TRBD1; abundance: -; j_gene: TRBJ2-7; v_gene: TRBV2; CDR3nt: TGTGCCAGCACCCGGGACAGCTCCTACGAGCAGTACTTC; CDR3aa: CASTRDSSYEQYF
d_gene: -; abundance: -; j_gene: TRBJ2-7; v_gene: TRBV7-8; CDR3nt: TGTGCCAGCAGCCCAAGCGGGCAAAACTCCTACGAGCAGTACTTC; CDR3aa: CASSPSGQNSYEQYF
d_gene: -; abundance: many; j_gene: TRBJ1-3; v_gene: TRBV2; CDR3nt: TGTGCCAGCAGTGGGTCAGGGGCCGACTCTGGAAACACCATATATTTT; CDR3aa: CASSGSGADSGNTIYF
d_gene: -; abundance: -; j_gene: TRBJ2-3; v_gene: TRBV5-5; CDR3nt: TGTGCCAGCAGCTTGTGGAGGGGACAGTCAGAAGATACGCAGTATTTT; CDR3aa: CASSLWRGQSEDTQYF